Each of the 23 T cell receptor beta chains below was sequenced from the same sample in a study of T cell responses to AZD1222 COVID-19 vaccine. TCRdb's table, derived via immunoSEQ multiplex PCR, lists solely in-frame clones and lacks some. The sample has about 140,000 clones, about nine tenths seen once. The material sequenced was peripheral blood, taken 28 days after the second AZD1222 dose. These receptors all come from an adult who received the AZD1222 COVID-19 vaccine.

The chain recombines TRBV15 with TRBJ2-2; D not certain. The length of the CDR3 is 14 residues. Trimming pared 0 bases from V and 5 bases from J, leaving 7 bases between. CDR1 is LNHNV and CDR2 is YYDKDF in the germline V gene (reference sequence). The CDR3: CATSRDLGTGELFF. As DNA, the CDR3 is TGTGCCACCAGCAGAGACCTGGGGACCGGGGAGCTGTTTTTT.

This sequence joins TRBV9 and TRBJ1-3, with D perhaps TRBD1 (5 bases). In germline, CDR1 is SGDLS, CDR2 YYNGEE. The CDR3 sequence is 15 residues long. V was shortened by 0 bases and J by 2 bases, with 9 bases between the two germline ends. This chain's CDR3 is CASSVDPGPGNTIYF. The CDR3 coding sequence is TGTGCCAGCAGCGTAGATCCAGGGCCTGGAAACACCATATATTTT. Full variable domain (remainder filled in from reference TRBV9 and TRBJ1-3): DSGVTQTPKHLITATGQRVTLRCSPRSGDLSVYWYQQSLDQGLQFLIQYYNGEERAKGNILERFSAQQFPDLHSELNLSSLELGDSALYFCASSVDPGPGNTIYFGEGSWLTVV.

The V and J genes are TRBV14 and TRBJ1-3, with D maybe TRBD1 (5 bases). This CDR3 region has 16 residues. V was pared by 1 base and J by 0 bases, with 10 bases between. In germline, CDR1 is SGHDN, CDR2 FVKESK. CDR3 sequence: CASSQAGGASGNTIYF. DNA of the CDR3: TGTGCCAGCAGCCAAGCGGGAGGGGCCTCTGGAAACACCATATATTTT.

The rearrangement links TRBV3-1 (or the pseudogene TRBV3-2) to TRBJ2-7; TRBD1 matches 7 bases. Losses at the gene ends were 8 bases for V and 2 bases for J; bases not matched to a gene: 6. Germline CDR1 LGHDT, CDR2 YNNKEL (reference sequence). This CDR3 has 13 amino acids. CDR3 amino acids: CASPGQSPYEQYF. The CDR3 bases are TGTGCCAGCCCGGGACAGAGCCCCTACGAGCAGTACTTC.

In nucleotides, the CDR3 is TGTGCCATCACTCGAGACTCCTCGGGGTGGGAGCAGTACTTC. Amino acid sequence: CAITRDSSGWEQYF. The V gene is TRBV10-3, the J gene TRBJ2-7, with a possible D match to TRBD2 (5 bases). The CDR3 loop spans 14 amino acids. Germline CDR1 reads ENHRY; CDR2 reads SYGVKD. Between the trimmed V and J ends, which lost 7 bases and 7 bases, there was a span of 20 bases.

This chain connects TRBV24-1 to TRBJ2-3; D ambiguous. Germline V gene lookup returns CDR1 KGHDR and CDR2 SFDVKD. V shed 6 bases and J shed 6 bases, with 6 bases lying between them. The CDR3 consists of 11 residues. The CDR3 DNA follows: TGTGCCACCAGTAATTCTGATACGCAGTATTTT. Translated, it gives CATSNSDTQYF.

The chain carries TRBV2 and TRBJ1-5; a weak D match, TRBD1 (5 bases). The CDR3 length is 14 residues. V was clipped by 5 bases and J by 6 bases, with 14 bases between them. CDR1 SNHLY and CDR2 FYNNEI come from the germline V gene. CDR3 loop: CASSWGQGVQPQHF. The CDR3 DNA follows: TGTGCCAGCAGTTGGGGCCAAGGCGTTCAGCCCCAGCATTTT.

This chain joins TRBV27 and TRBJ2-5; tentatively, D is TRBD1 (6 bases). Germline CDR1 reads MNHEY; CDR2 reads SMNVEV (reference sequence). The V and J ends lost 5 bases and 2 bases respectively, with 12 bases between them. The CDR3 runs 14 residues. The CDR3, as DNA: TGTGCCAGCAGTCCACAGGACAGACAAGAGACCCAGTACTTC. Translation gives CASSPQDRQETQYF.

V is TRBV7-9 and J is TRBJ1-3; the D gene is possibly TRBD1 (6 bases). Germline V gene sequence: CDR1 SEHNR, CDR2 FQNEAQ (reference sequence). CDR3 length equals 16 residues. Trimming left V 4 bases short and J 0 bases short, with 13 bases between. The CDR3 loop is CASSWEGRGSGNTIYF. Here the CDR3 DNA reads TGTGCCAGCAGCTGGGAGGGCAGGGGCTCTGGAAACACCATATATTTT.

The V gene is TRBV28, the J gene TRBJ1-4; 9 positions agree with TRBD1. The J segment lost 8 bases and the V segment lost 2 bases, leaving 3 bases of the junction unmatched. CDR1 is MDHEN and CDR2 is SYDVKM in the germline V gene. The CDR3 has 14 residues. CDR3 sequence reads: CASSLGQGWEKLFF. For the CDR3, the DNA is TGTGCCAGCAGTTTAGGACAGGGGTGGGAAAAACTGTTTTTT. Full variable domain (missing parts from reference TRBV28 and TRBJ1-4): DVKVTQSSRYLVKRTGEKVFLECVQDMDHENMFWYRQDPGLGLRLIYFSYDVKMKEKGDIPEGYSVSREKKERFSLILESASTNQTSMYLCASSLGQGWEKLFFGSGTQLSVL.

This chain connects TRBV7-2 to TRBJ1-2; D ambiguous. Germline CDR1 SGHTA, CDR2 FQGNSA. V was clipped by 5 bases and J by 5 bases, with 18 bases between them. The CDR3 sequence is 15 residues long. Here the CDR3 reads CASSPEAVNLYGYTF. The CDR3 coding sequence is TGTGCCAGCAGCCCCGAGGCAGTAAATCTATATGGCTACACCTTC.

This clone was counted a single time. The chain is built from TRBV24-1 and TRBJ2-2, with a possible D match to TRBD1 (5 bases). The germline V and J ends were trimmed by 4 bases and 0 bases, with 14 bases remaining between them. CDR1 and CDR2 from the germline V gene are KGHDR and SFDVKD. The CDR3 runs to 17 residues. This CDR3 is CATSEYGQISNTGELFF. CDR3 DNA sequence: TGTGCCACCAGTGAATACGGACAAATATCGAACACCGGGGAGCTGTTTTTT.

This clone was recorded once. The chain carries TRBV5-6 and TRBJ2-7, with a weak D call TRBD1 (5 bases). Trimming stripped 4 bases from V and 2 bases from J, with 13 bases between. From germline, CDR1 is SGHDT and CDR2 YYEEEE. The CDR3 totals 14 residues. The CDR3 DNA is TGTGCCAGCAGCCCTAGGGGCAGCACCTACGAGCAGTACGTC. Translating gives CASSPRGSTYEQYV.

CDR3 nucleotide sequence: TGTGCCAGCAGTCCCGAGCCCCGGGCCGGAAACACCATATATTTT. Translating gives CASSPEPRAGNTIYF. The rearrangement joins TRBV6-5 to TRBJ1-3; D not resolved. CDR3 length: 15 residues. Germline CDR1 and CDR2: MNHEY and SVGAGI. V lost 5 bases to trimming and J lost 4 bases, with 15 bases between them.

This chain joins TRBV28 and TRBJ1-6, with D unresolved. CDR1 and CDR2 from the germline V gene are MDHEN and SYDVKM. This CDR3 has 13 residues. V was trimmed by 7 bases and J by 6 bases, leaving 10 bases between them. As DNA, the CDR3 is TGTGCCAGCATGCCGCCCGCTAATTCACCCCTCCACTTT. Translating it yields CASMPPANSPLHF.

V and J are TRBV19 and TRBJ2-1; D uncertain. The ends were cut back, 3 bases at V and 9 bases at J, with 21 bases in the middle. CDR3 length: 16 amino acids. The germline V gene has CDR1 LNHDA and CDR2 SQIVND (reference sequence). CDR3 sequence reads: CASSIIETPRWGEQFF. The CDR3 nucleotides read TGTGCCAGTAGTATCATCGAGACTCCCCGGTGGGGTGAGCAGTTCTTC.

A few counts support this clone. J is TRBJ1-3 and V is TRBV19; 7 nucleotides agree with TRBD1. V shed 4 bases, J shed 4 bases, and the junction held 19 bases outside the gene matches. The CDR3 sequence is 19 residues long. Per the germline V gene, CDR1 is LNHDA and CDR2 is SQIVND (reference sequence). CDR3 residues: CASSSFGTVNIGGGNTIYF. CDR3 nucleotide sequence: TGTGCCAGTAGTAGTTTCGGGACAGTGAACATTGGCGGCGGAAACACCATATATTTT.

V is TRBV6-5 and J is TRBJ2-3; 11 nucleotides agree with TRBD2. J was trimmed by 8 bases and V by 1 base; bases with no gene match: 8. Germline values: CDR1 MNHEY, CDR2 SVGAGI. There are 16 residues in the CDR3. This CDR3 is CASSYLSGTSGGTQYF. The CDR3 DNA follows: TGTGCCAGCAGTTACTTGTCGGGGACTAGCGGAGGTACGCAGTATTTT.

Here the CDR3 DNA reads TGTGCCAGCAGCCCCACGCCCGAAGGGGTGGGCGAGCAGTACGTC. Protein sequence: CASSPTPEGVGEQYV. The J gene is TRBJ2-7, the V gene TRBV3-1 (or the pseudogene TRBV3-2); possible D gene TRBD1, 5 bases. The V end was cut by 4 bases, the J end by 6 bases, with 19 bases between. The CDR3 is 15 amino acids. The V gene's germline CDR1 is LGHDT and CDR2 YNNKEL (reference sequence).

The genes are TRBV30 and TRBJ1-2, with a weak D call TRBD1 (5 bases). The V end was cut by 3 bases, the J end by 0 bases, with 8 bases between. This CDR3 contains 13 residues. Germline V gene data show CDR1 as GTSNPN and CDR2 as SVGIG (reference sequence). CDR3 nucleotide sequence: TGTGCCTGGAGAGGGGCAGCTAACTATGGCTACACCTTC. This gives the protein CAWRGAANYGYTF.

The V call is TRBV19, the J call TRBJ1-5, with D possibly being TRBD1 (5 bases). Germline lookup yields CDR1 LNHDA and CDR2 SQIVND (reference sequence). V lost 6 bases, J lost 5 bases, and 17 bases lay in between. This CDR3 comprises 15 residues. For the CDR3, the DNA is TGTGCCAGTAGCCCCGGGTCGGGGGTGGATCAGCCCCAGCATTTT. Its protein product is CASSPGSGVDQPQHF.

CDR3 loop: CASSLGLRGGGTDTQYF. CDR3 DNA: TGTGCCAGCAGCTTAGGGTTGCGGGGGGGCGGGACAGATACGCAGTATTTT. V is TRBV11-2 and J is TRBJ2-3, with 9 bases matching TRBD2. V dropped 1 base and J dropped 3; count of bases not matched to a gene: 8. Germline-derived CDR1 and CDR2 are SGHAT and FQNNGV. This CDR3 comprises 17 residues.

CDR3 sequence: CASSAQGVGTDTQYF. In DNA, the CDR3 is TGTGCCAGCAGCGCTCAGGGGGTGGGTACAGATACGCAGTATTTT. This chain connects TRBV2 to TRBJ2-3; TRBD1 matches at 7 bases. V gave up 6 bases and J gave up 3 bases; unmatched junction bases: 9. Germline CDR1 and CDR2: SNHLY and FYNNEI. CDR3 size: 15 residues.